This TCR beta chain was found in a study of blood T cell repertoires in COVID-19. Study in general: The origin of the acute and convalescent COVID-19 samples was the United States, Italy and Spain. Nucleic acid was either cDNA or gDNA, and it came from T cells, B-cell-depleted T cells, or PBMCs.

V lost 1 base, J lost 2 bases, and 6 bases lay in between. CDR3 length: 13 amino acids. Germline V lookup: CDR1 MGHRA, CDR2 YSYEKL. Only in-frame clones appear in the TCRdb table, and some are missing; sequencing was by immunoSEQ multiplex PCR. This sample yields some 210,000 clones, of which approximately 90% are seen a single time; around 1.2% belongs to the top ten. The specimen sequenced was peripheral blood. The source of this sequence is a young man with acute or convalescent COVID-19. This sequence joins TRBV4-1 and TRBJ2-7, with no clear D. The CDR3 sequence: CASSQGRAYEQYF. CDR3 coding DNA: TGCGCCAGCAGCCAAGGTCGAGCCTACGAGCAGTACTTC.